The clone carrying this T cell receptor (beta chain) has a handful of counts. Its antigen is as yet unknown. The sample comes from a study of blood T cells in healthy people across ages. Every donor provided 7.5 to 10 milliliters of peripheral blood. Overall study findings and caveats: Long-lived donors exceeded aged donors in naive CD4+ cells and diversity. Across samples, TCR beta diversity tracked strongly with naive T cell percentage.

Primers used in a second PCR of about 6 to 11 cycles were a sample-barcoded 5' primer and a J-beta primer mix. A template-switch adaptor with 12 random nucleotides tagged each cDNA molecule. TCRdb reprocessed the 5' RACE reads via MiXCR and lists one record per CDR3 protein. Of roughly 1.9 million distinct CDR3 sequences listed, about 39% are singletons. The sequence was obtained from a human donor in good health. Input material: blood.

CDR3 region: CASTRGQGTYEQYF. In DNA, the CDR3 is TGTGCCAGCACCCGAGGACAGGGAACCTACGAGCAGTACTTC. This chain uses TRBV6-5 with TRBJ2-7; TRBD1 matches 8 bases. Germline V gene lookup returns CDR1 MNHEY and CDR2 SVGAGI. Trimming removed 7 bases from V and 2 bases from J; junction bases left unmatched: 7. CDR3 size: 14 residues.